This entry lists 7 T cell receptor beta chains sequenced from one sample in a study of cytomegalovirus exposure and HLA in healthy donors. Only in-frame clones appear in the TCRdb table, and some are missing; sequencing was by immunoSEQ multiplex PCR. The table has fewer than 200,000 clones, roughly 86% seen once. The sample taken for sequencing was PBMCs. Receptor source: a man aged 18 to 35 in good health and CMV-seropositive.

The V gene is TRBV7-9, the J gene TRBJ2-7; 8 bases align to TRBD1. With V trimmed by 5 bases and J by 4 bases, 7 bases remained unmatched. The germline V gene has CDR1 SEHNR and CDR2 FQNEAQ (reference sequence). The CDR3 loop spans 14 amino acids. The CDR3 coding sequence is TGTGCCAGCAGCCTCCAGGACAGGGTTTACGAGCAGTACTTC. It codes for CASSLQDRVYEQYF.

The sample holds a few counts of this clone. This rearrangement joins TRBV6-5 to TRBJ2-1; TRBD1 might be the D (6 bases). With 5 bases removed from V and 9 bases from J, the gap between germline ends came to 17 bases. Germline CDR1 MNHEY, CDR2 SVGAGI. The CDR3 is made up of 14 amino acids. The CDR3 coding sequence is TGTGCCAGCAGTCGACAGGACAGAATAGGTGAGCAGTTCTTC. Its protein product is CASSRQDRIGEQFF.

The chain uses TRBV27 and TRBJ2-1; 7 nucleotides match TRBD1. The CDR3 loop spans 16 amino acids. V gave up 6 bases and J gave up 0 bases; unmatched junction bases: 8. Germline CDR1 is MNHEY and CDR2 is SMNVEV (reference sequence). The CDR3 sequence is CASRVLQGSSYNEQFF. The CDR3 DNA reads TGTGCCAGCAGGGTGCTACAGGGGAGCTCCTACAATGAGCAGTTCTTC.

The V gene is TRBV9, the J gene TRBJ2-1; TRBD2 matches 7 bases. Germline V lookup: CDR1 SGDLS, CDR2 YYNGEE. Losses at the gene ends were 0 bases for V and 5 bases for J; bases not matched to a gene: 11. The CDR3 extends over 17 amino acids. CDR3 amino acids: CASSVGAGLGGNNEQFF. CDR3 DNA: TGTGCCAGCAGCGTAGGAGCAGGACTGGGGGGGAACAATGAGCAGTTCTTC.

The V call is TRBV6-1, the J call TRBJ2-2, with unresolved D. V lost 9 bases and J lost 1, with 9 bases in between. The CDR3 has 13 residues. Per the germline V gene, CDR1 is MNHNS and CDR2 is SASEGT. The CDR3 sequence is CASSPVNTGELFF. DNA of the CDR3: TGTGCCAGTAGTCCGGTGAACACCGGGGAGCTGTTTTTT.

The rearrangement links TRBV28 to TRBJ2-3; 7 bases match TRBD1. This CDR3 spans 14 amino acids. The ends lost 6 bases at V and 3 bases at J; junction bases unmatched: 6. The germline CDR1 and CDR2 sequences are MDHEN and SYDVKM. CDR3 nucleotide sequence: TGTGCCAGCAGCCGACAGGGTGGGACAGATACGCAGTATTTT. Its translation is CASSRQGGTDTQYF.

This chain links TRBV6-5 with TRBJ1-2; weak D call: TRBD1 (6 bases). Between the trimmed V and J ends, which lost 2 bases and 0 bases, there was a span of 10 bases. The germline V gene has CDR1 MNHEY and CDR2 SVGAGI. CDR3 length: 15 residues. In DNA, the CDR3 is TGTGCCAGCAGTTACCGATGGGGGCCTAACTATGGCTACACCTTC. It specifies CASSYRWGPNYGYTF.